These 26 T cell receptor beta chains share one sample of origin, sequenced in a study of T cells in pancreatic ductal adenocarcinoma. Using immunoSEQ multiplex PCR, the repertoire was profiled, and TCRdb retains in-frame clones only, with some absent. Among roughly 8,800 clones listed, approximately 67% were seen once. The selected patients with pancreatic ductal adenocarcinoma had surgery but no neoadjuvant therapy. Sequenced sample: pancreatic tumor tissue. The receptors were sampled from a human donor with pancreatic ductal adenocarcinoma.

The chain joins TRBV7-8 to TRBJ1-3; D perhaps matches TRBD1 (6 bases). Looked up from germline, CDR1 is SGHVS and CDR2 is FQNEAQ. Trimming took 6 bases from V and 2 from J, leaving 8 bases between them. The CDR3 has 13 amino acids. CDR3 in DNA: TGTGCCAGCAGGGGGACACCTGGAAACACCATATATTTT. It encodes CASRGTPGNTIYF.

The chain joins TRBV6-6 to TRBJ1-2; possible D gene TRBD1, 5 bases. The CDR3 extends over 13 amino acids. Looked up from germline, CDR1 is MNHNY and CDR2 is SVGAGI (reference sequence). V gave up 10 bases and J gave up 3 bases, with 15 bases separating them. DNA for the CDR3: TGTGCCACCCAGCGGGCGGGGCACTATGGCTACACCTTC. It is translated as CATQRAGHYGYTF.

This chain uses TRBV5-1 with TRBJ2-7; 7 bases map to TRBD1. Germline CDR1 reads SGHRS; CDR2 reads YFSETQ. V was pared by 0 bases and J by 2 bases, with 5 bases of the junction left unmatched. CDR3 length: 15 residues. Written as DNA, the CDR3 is TGCGCCAGCAGCTTGGCACAGGGGACCGCCTACGAGCAGTACTTC. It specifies CASSLAQGTAYEQYF.

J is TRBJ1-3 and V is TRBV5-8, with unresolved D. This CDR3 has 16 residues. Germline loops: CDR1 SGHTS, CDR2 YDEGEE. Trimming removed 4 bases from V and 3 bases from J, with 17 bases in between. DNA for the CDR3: TGTGCCAGCAGCGCACAGCTGATAGGGTTTGGAAACACCATATATTTT. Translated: CASSAQLIGFGNTIYF.

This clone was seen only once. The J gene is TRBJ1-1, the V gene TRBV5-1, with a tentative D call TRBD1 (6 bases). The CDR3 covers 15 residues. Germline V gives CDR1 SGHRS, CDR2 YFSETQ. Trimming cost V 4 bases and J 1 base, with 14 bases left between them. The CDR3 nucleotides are TGCGCCAGCAGCATACAGGGACGAGGGAACACTGAAGCTTTCTTT. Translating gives CASSIQGRGNTEAFF.

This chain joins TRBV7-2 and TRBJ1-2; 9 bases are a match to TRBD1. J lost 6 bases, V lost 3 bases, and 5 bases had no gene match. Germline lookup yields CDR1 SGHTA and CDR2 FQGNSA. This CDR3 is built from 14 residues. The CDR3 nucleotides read TGTGCCAGCAGCTTGTGGGACAGGGACGATGGCTACACCTTC. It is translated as CASSLWDRDDGYTF.

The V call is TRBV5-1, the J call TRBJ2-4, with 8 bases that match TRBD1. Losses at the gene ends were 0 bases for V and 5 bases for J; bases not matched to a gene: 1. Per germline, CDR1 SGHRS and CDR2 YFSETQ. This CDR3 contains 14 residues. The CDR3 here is CASSLEQGENIQYF. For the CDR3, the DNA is TGCGCCAGCAGCTTGGAACAGGGGGAAAACATTCAGTACTTC.

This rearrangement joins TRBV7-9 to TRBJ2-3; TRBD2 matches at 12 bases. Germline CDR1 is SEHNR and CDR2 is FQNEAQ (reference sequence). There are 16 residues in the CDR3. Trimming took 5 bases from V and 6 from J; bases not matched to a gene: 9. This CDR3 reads CASSHPPGLAGDTQYF. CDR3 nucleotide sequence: TGTGCCAGCAGCCACCCTCCGGGACTAGCGGGTGATACGCAGTATTTT.

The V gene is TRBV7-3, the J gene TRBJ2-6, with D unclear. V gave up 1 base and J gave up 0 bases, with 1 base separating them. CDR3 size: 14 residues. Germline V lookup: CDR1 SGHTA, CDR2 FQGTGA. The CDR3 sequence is CASSLSSGANVLTF. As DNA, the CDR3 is TGTGCCAGCAGCTTAAGCTCTGGGGCCAACGTCCTGACTTTC.

This chain's CDR3 is CASSPTGNYGYTF. CDR3 bases: TGTGCCAGCAGCCCGACGGGTAACTATGGCTACACCTTC. V and J are TRBV7-6 and TRBJ1-2; D remains unclear. V was cut by 5 bases and J by 1 base, with 8 bases left in between. Germline-derived CDR1 and CDR2 are SGHVS and FNYEAQ. The CDR3 loop spans 13 amino acids.

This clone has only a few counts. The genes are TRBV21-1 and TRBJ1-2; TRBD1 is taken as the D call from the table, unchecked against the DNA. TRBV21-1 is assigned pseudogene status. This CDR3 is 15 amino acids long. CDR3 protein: CASSKLSRSPGGYTF. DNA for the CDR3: TGTGCCAGCAGCAAATTATCCAGGTCCCCAGGTGGCTACACCTTC.

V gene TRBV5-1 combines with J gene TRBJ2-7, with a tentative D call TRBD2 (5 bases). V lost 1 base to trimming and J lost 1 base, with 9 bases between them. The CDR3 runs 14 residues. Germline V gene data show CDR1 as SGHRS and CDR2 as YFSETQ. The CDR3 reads CASSLTGSSYEQYF. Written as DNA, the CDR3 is TGCGCCAGCAGCTTGACGGGGTCGTCCTACGAGCAGTACTTC.

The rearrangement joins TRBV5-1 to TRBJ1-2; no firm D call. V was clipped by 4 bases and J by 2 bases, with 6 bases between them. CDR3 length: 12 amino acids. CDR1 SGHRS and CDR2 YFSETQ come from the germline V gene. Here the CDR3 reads CASSEGNYGYTF. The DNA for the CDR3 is TGCGCCAGCAGCGAAGGAAACTATGGCTACACCTTC.

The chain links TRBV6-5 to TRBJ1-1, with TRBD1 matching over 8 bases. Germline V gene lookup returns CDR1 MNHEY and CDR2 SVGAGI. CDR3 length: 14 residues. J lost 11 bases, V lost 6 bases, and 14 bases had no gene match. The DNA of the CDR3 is TGTGCCAGCAGCCTCCGACGCCAGGGGGCTAGGGCTTTCTTT. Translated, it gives CASSLRRQGARAFF.

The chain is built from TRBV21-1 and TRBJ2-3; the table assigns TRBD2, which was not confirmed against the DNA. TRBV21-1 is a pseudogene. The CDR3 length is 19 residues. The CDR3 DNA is TGTGCCAGCAGGCATCTGGACGGGGGGAAGGGACCAAACACAGATACGCAGTATTTT. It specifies CASRHLDGGKGPNTDTQYF.

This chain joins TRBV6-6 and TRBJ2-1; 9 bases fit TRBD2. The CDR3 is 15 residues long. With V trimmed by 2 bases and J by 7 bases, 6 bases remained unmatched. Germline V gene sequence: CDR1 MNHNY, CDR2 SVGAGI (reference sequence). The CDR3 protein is CASSYAGGPENEQFF. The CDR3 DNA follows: TGTGCCAGCAGTTACGCGGGGGGGCCAGAAAATGAGCAGTTCTTC.

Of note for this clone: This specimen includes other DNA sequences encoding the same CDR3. As DNA, the CDR3 is TGCGCCAGCAGCCAAGACAGGGGTTCAGGAAACACCATATATTTT. Translating gives CASSQDRGSGNTIYF. V usage is TRBV4-3 and J usage is TRBJ1-3; TRBD1 is a possible D gene (6 bases). V lost 0 bases and J 4 bases, leaving 10 bases between the germline ends. The CDR3 sequence is 15 residues long. The germline V gene encodes CDR1 LGHNA and CDR2 YSLEER.

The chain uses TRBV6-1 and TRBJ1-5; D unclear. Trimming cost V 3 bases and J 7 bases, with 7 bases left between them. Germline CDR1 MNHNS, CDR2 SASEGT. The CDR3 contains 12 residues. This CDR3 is CASSDRGQPQHF. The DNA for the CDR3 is TGTGCCAGCAGTGACCGTGGGCAGCCCCAGCATTTT.

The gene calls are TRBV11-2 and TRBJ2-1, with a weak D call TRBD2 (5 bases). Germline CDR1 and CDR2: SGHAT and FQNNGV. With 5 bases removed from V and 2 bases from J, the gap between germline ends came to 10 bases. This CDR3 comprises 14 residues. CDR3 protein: CASSPLAAYNEQFF. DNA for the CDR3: TGTGCCAGCAGCCCCCTAGCAGCCTACAATGAGCAGTTCTTC. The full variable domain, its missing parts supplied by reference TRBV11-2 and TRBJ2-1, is EAGVAQSPRYKIIEKRQSVAFWCNPISGHATLYWYQQILGQGPKLLIQFQNNGVVDDSQLPKDRFSAERLKGVDSTLKIQPAKLEDSAVYLCASSPLAAYNEQFFGPGTRLTVL.

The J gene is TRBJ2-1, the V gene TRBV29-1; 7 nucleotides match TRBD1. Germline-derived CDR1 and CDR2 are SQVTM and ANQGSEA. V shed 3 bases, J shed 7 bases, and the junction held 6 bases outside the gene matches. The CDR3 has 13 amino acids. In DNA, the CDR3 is TGCAGCGTTGAGGGAAGGGGGCGAAATGAGCAGTTCTTC. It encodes CSVEGRGRNEQFF.

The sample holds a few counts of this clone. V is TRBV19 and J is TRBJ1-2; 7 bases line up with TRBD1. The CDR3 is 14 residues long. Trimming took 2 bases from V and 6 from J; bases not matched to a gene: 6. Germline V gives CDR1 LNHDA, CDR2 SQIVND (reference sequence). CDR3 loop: CASSITRGQNGYTF. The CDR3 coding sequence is TGTGCCAGTAGTATAACTCGGGGACAGAATGGCTACACCTTC.

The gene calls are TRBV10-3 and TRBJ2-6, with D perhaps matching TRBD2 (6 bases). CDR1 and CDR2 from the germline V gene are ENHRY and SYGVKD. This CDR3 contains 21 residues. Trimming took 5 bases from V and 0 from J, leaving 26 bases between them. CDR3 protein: CAISKRDSVVGTSSGANVLTF. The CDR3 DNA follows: TGTGCCATCAGTAAACGGGACTCAGTGGTTGGCACCAGCTCTGGGGCCAACGTCCTGACTTTC.

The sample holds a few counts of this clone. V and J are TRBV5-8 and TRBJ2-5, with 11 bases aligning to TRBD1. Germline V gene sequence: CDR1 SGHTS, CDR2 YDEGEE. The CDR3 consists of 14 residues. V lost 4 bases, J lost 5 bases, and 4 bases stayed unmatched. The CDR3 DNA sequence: TGTGCCAGCAGCCGGGACAGGGGGTGGGAGACCCAGTACTTC. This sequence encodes CASSRDRGWETQYF.

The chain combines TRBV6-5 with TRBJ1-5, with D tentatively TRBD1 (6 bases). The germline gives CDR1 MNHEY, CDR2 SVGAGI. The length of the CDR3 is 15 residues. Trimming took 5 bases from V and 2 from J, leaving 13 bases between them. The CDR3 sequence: CASSRNRVGNQPQHF. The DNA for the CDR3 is TGTGCCAGCAGTCGAAACAGGGTGGGCAATCAGCCCCAGCATTTT.

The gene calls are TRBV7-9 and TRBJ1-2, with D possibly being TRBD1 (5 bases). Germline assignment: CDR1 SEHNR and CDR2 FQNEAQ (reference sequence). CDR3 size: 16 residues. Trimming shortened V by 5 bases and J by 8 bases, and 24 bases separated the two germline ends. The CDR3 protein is CASSPRQQVLFDGYTF. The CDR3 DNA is TGTGCCAGCAGCCCAAGGCAACAGGTCCTTTTCGACGGCTACACCTTC.

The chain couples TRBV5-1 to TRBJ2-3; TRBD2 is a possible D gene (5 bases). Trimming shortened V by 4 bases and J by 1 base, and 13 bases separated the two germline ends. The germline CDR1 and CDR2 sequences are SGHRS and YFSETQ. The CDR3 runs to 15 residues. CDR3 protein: CASSDGGYGTDTQYF. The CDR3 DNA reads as TGCGCCAGCAGCGATGGAGGCTACGGCACAGATACGCAGTATTTT.